Below, one T cell receptor beta chain is given with its context. The antigen it recognizes is unknown. No base qualities exist here, and no much larger clone lies one base off it. This specimen belongs to a study of response to subunit inactivated influenza vaccine (dated by TCRdb to about 2018). With regard to the full study: To follow how T cells responded to a trivalent subunit inactivated influenza vaccine, the researchers relied on deep quantitative profiling of the T cell receptor repertoire.

Study-wide findings and limitations: According to the authors, only a limited number of new T cells may be recruited by each seasonal influenza vaccination.

To prepare the library, RT-PCR was applied. This sample was sequenced with an Illumina HiSeq 2500. TCRdb ran its own pipeline on the public reads, namely fastp trimming at Q25 and MiXCR clone calling, and kept in-frame beta chains. Under each unique CDR3 protein, matching rows form one entry showing the most common genes and DNA. Counted in this sample were around 580,000 distinct CDR3 sequences; around 13% of them appeared once. Roughly 11% of the sample is in the top ten clones. V sheds 0 bases and J sheds 8 bases, leaving 14 bases between their ends. Inclusive of the bounding cysteine and phenylalanine, the CDR3 is 15 residues long. The retained sequence is limited to the CDR3, 45 bases, with the frame set at the first base. For CDR1 and CDR2, the germline V gene lists SGHRS and YFSETQ.

This sequence was found in a man aged 50 or older who received an inactivated influenza vaccine. Donor details come from another sample of the same person, matched by shared clones. Sequenced here: PBMCs from blood, sampled about 12 days after vaccination. In this chain, TRBV5-1 is recombined with TRBJ1-4; TRBD1 is a possible D gene, resting on 5 matching bases. CDR3 reads: CASSLASRDGEKLFF. The nucleotide sequence reads TGCGCCAGCAGCTTGGCCAGCAGGGATGGGGAAAAACTGTTTTTT.